Listed below are T cell receptor beta chains from one sample, sequenced in a study of blood T cell repertoires in COVID-19. Produced via immunoSEQ multiplex PCR; TCRdb's table is partial and in-frame only. Of some 290,000 clones in the sample, around 90% were seen once. The sequencing sample was made of peripheral blood. The receptors derive from a woman aged 25 to 39 with COVID-19, enrolled during active disease. Both conserved end residues are part of each CDR3. The D gene is left open where the match is weak. A clone size is listed for some rows: how often the clone was seen (once, few, many), or a class if it is expanded.

clone_size	v_call	j_call	d_call	cdr3_aa	cdr3_nt
NA	TRBV5-1	TRBJ1-1	NA	CASSQQGGTEAFF	TGCGCCAGCAGTCAACAGGGAGGGACTGAAGCTTTCTTT
NA	TRBV4-2	TRBJ2-1	TRBD2	CASSLTSGSYNEQFF	TGTGCCAGCAGCCTTACTAGCGGATCCTACAATGAGCAGTTCTTC
NA	TRBV5-1	TRBJ2-1	TRBD2	CASRLAGGSYNEQFF	TGCGCCAGCAGATTAGCGGGAGGGTCCTACAATGAGCAGTTCTTC
NA	TRBV2	TRBJ1-6	TRBD1	CASSGFGTGGQTPLHF	TGTGCCAGCAGTGGGTTCGGGACAGGGGGGCAGACACCCCTCCACTTT
NA	TRBV6-2/TRBV6-3	TRBJ2-2	NA	CASSVRKGGELFF	TGTGCCAGCAGCGTCCGGAAGGGGGGGGAGCTGTTTTTT
NA	TRBV19	TRBJ2-1	TRBD2	CASSAGGYNEQFF	TGTGCCAGTAGTGCGGGAGGTTACAATGAGCAGTTCTTC
NA	TRBV30	TRBJ1-5	TRBD1	CAWSSDRDRPQHF	TGTGCCTGGAGTTCCGACAGGGATCGGCCCCAGCATTTT
NA	TRBV6-4	TRBJ1-5	NA	CASSPTGNQPQHF	TGTGCCAGCAGCCCGACAGGCAATCAGCCCCAGCATTTT
NA	TRBV18	TRBJ2-7	TRBD1	CASSPGTANEQYF	TGTGCCAGCTCACCCGGGACAGCCAACGAGCAGTACTTC
NA	TRBV28	TRBJ1-1	NA	CASTSGGGRNTEAFF	TGTGCCAGCACCTCTGGCGGGGGCAGAAACACTGAAGCTTTCTTT
NA	TRBV12-5	TRBJ1-5	NA	CASGLVGNKPNQPQHF	TGTGCTAGTGGTTTGGTCGGGAACAAACCCAATCAGCCCCAGCATTTT
once	TRBV6-1	TRBJ1-2	TRBD1	CASSETWDSYGYTF	TGTGCCAGCAGTGAAACCTGGGACAGCTATGGCTACACCTTC
NA	TRBV11-3	TRBJ2-3	TRBD1	CASSPRQGSADTQYF	TGTGCCAGCAGCCCCAGACAGGGGAGCGCAGATACGCAGTATTTT
NA	TRBV9	TRBJ2-3	TRBD2	CASSVGGRQSTDTQYF	TGTGCCAGCAGCGTTGGCGGGAGACAAAGCACAGATACGCAGTATTTT
NA	TRBV2	TRBJ1-5	TRBD1	CASSRDRGPLSNQPQHF	TGTGCCAGTTCCCGGGACAGGGGGCCCCTTAGCAATCAGCCCCAGCATTTT
NA	TRBV19	TRBJ1-2	NA	CASSRRGSQPSNYGYTF	TGTGCCAGTAGCCGAAGAGGGTCACAACCTTCTAACTATGGCTACACCTTC
NA	TRBV19	TRBJ1-5	TRBD1	CASSVRQGSNQPQHF	TGTGCCAGTAGTGTACGACAGGGAAGCAATCAGCCCCAGCATTTT
once	TRBV23-1	TRBJ2-5	TRBD2	CASSQPESGTPGTSGEETQYF	TGCGCCAGCAGTCAGCCGGAGAGCGGGACGCCGGGGACTAGCGGAGAAGAGACCCAGTACTTC
NA	TRBV3-1/TRBV3-2	TRBJ1-6	TRBD1	CASSQDRTGASPLHF	TGTGCCAGCAGCCAAGACAGGACAGGGGCATCACCCCTCCACTTT
NA	TRBV19	TRBJ1-4	NA	CASSPAREAGEKLFF	TGTGCCAGTAGTCCCGCCCGGGAGGCAGGTGAAAAACTGTTTTTT
NA	TRBV5-8	TRBJ2-5	NA	CASSSTGRTGETQYF	TGTGCCAGCAGCTCTACAGGGAGGACAGGAGAGACCCAGTACTTC
NA	TRBV19	TRBJ2-5	TRBD1	CASSIARTGGPQETQYF	TGTGCCAGTAGTATAGCCCGGACAGGGGGCCCACAAGAGACCCAGTACTTC
NA	TRBV25-1	TRBJ2-7	TRBD2	CASSEESGGSYEQYF	TGTGCCAGCAGTGAGGAATCGGGGGGCTCCTACGAGCAGTACTTC
few	TRBV10-1	TRBJ2-7	NA	CASTPGDGSTYEQYF	TGCGCCAGCACCCCGGGGGACGGGAGCACCTACGAGCAGTACTTC
NA	TRBV28	TRBJ1-4	NA	CASSPHTVATNEKLFF	TGTGCCAGCAGTCCCCATACAGTTGCAACTAATGAAAAACTGTTTTTT
once	TRBV18	TRBJ1-6	TRBD1	CASSLGQGDNSPLHF	TGTGCCAGCTCTCTAGGACAGGGGGATAATTCACCCCTCCACTTT
NA	TRBV11-3	TRBJ2-1	NA	CASSNSYNEQFF	TGTGCCAGCAGCAACTCGTACAATGAGCAGTTCTTC
NA	TRBV27	TRBJ2-7	NA	CASSLSYLDLSSYEQYF	TGTGCCAGCAGTTTATCGTATCTAGATTTGAGCTCCTACGAGCAGTACTTC
NA	TRBV5-1	TRBJ1-1	NA	CASSLGSKNTEAFF	TGCGCCAGCAGCTTGGGGAGCAAGAACACTGAAGCTTTCTTT
NA	TRBV29-1	TRBJ2-1	TRBD1	CSVEDPQIVGQGFYNEQFF	TGCAGCGTTGAAGATCCTCAGATTGTCGGACAGGGATTCTACAATGAGCAGTTCTTC
NA	TRBV6-4	TRBJ2-1	NA	CASSKPVEGARNEQFF	TGTGCCAGCAGTAAACCCGTGGAGGGGGCCAGGAATGAGCAGTTCTTC
NA	TRBV15	TRBJ1-5	NA	CATSSQVARGVYSNQPQHF	TGTGCCACCAGCTCCCAGGTTGCCAGGGGCGTCTATAGCAATCAGCCCCAGCATTTT
NA	TRBV5-4	TRBJ2-1	TRBD2	CASRAISGEGTGNEQFF	TGTGCCAGCAGAGCAATTTCGGGGGAGGGTACGGGGAATGAGCAGTTCTTC
NA	TRBV6-5	TRBJ1-4	TRBD1	CASSYYRQGGEKLFF	TGTGCCAGCAGTTACTACCGACAGGGGGGAGAAAAACTGTTTTTT
NA	TRBV25-1	TRBJ1-1	NA	CASSEWSGHSNTEAFF	TGTGCCAGCAGTGAATGGTCGGGACACTCGAACACTGAAGCTTTCTTT
NA	TRBV27	TRBJ2-5	NA	CASSLQGQGLAGGETQYF	TGTGCCAGCAGTTTACAAGGACAGGGACTAGCCGGCGGAGAGACCCAGTACTTC
NA	TRBV19	TRBJ2-2	NA	CASSAPFSGYGGELFF	TGTGCCAGTAGTGCGCCGTTTTCAGGGTATGGCGGGGAGCTGTTTTTT
NA	TRBV6-5	TRBJ2-7	NA	CASSYSAGPPYEQYF	TGTGCCAGCAGTTACTCGGCGGGACCTCCCTACGAGCAGTACTTC
once	TRBV18	TRBJ2-2	TRBD2	CASSPPVAGRNGELFF	TGTGCCAGCTCACCACCCGTAGCGGGTAGGAACGGGGAGCTGTTTTTT
NA	TRBV12-3/TRBV12-4	TRBJ2-2	NA	CASSFSTGGELFF	TGTGCCAGCAGTTTCTCGACTGGAGGGGAGCTGTTTTTT
NA	TRBV3-1/TRBV3-2	TRBJ1-3	NA	CASSLHGQRSSGNTIYF	TGTGCCAGCAGCCTCCATGGACAGCGCTCCTCTGGAAACACCATATATTTT
NA	TRBV6-1	TRBJ2-7	TRBD2	CASSERLAGHSYEQYF	TGTGCCAGCAGTGAAAGGCTAGCGGGACATTCCTACGAGCAGTACTTC
NA	TRBV28	TRBJ1-6	TRBD1	CASSPPPGGYSPLHF	TGTGCCAGCAGTCCACCACCAGGGGGCTATTCACCCCTCCACTTT
NA	TRBV7-2	TRBJ1-3	TRBD1	CASSHPAGQGFSGNTIYF	TGTGCCAGCAGCCACCCAGCTGGACAGGGGTTCTCTGGAAACACCATATATTTT
NA	TRBV29-1	TRBJ1-1	NA	CSVVRVTEAFF	TGCAGCGTTGTCCGTGTTACTGAAGCTTTCTTT
many	TRBV6-4	TRBJ2-3	NA	CASSESGSTDTQYF	TGTGCCAGCAGTGAAAGCGGGAGCACAGATACGCAGTATTTT
NA	TRBV7-9	TRBJ2-7	NA	CASSSRTLPYEQYF	TGTGCCAGCAGCTCCCGGACTCTACCCTACGAGCAGTACTTC
NA	TRBV2	TRBJ2-5	TRBD2	CASSELLAGEETQYF	TGTGCCAGCAGTGAACTACTAGCGGGAGAGGAGACCCAGTACTTC
NA	TRBV19	TRBJ1-1	NA	CASSMTLGMFPMNTEAFF	TGTGCCAGTAGTATGACCCTCGGGATGTTTCCAATGAACACTGAAGCTTTCTTT
NA	TRBV19	TRBJ2-7	TRBD2	CASSIAQTSRLHEQYF	TGTGCCAGTAGTATTGCCCAGACTAGCAGGTTACACGAGCAGTACTTC
once	TRBV5-4	TRBJ2-7	NA	CASSLDRDPLEQYF	TGTGCCAGCAGCTTGGACAGGGACCCTCTCGAGCAGTACTTC
NA	TRBV7-9	TRBJ1-2	NA	CASSLTEWHYGYTF	TGTGCCAGCAGCCTGACAGAATGGCACTATGGCTACACCTTC
NA	TRBV5-6	TRBJ2-7	NA	CASSSGTGFPYEQYF	TGTGCCAGCAGCAGCGGGACAGGATTTCCCTACGAGCAGTACTTC
NA	TRBV18	TRBJ1-5	NA	CASSGGRGAQPQHF	TGTGCCAGCTCGGGCGGGAGAGGGGCGCAGCCCCAGCATTTT
NA	TRBV19	TRBJ1-5	TRBD1	CASSPGQGSNQPQHF	TGTGCCAGTAGTCCTGGACAGGGGAGCAATCAGCCCCAGCATTTT